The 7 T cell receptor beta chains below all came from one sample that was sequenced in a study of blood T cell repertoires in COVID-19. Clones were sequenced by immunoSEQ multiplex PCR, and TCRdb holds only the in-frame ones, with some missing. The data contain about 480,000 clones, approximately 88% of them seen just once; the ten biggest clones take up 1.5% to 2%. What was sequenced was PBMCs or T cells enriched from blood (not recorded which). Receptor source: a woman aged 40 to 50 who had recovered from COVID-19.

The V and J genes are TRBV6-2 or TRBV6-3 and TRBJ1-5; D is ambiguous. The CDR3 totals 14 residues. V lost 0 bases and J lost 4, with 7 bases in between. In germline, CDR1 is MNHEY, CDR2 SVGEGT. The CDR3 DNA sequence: TGTGCCAGCAGTTACTCGGGAGGGAATCAGCCCCAGCATTTT. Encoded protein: CASSYSGGNQPQHF.

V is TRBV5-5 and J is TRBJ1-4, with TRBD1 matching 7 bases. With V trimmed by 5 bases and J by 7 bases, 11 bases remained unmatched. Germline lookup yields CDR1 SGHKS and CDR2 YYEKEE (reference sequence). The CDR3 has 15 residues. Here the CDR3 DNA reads TGTGCCAGCAGTTTCAACTCAGGGGGTGGTGAAAAACTGTTTTTT. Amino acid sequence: CASSFNSGGGEKLFF.

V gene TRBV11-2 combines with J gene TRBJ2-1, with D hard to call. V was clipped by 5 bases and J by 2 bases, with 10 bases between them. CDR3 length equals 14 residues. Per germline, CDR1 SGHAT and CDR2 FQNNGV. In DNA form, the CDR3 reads TGTGCCAGCAGCCTAGGTTTAACCTACAATGAGCAGTTCTTC. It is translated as CASSLGLTYNEQFF.

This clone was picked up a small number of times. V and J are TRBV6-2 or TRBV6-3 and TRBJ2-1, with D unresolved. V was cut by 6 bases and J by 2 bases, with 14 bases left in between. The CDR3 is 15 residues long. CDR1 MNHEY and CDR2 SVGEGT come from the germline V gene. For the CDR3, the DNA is TGTGCCAGCAGCCCGCTAGAGGCAGCCTACAATGAGCAGTTCTTC. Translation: CASSPLEAAYNEQFF.

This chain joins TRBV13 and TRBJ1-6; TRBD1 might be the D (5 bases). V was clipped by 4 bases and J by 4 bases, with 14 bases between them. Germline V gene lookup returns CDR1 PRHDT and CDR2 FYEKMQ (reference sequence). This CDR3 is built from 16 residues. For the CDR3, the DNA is TGTGCCAGCAGCTCAAAACCGCAGGGATATAATTCACCCCTCCACTTT. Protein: CASSSKPQGYNSPLHF.

This CDR3 reads CASSQTGTSTDTQYF. The CDR3 DNA reads as TGCGCCAGCAGCCAAACTGGGACTAGCACAGATACGCAGTATTTT. This chain connects TRBV4-1 to TRBJ2-3; a possible D gene is TRBD2 (6 bases). Germline-derived CDR1 and CDR2 are MGHRA and YSYEKL. The CDR3 covers 15 residues. Trimming stripped 2 bases from V and 0 bases from J, with 9 bases between.

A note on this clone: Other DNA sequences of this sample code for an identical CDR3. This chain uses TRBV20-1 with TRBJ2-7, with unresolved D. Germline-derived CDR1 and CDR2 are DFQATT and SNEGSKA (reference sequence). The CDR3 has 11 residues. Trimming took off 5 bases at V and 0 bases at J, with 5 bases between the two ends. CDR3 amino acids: CSAPLSYEQYF. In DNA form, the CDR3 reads TGCAGTGCTCCTCTCTCCTACGAGCAGTACTTC.